This TCR beta chain appears in the sequencing data of a study of vaccination and CD4 T cells after COVID-19. A note on this clonotype: Its antigen is undetermined.

Treatment defined: approximately nine-day PBMC culture with coronavirus spike peptide pools or control peptides (ViraFEST assay). CDR3 size: 16 residues. Per germline, CDR1 SGHAT and CDR2 FQDESV (reference sequence). With 0 bases removed from V and 6 bases from J, the gap between germline ends came to 18 bases. Cultured CD4+ T cells had their DNA profiled by the Oncomine TCR Beta short-read assay. TCRdb analysed the PCR reads with MiXCR anew, one entry per CDR3 protein. Of roughly 7,500 distinct CDR3 sequences in the sample, 40% to 55% were seen once. The J gene is TRBJ2-7, the V gene TRBV11-1; D not certain. Sequenced sample: CD4+ T cells from blood, cultured in vitro. The source of this sequence is a human donor who had recovered from COVID-19. The CDR3 DNA sequence: TGTGCCAGCAGCTTAGCCAGTGCGCCCCTGTTTACCGAGCAGTACTTC. It yields the protein CASSLASAPLFTEQYF.